The sequence of this T cell receptor (beta chain) was determined in a study of cytomegalovirus exposure and HLA in healthy donors. The study's findings and limits: It emerged from a later analysis that several of the most significant clusters appeared to be linked to common viral pathogens. There were under 200 TCR beta chains listed as cytomegalovirus-associated.

The PCR employed 60 Vbeta primers together with 13 Jbeta primers. Measured with immunoSEQ multiplex PCR; TCRdb has only the in-frame clones, and not every one. The table lists 180,000 or so clones, 75% of them singletons. This clone appeared a few times. The antigen remains unidentified. Within the sample, other DNA sequences also encode this same CDR3. Specimen: PBMCs. The source of this sequence is a woman between 40 and 50 years old in good health and CMV-seropositive.

CDR3 DNA: TGTGCCAGCAGTCCAGACAGGGCTGGGGCCAACGTCCTGACTTTC. This translates into CASSPDRAGANVLTF. The genes are TRBV2 and TRBJ2-6, with 7 bases lining up with TRBD1. Germline V gene data show CDR1 as SNHLY and CDR2 as FYNNEI. Germline trimming cut 5 bases from V and 2 bases from J; bases unmatched to any gene: 3. This CDR3 has 15 amino acids.